The rows below give T cell receptor beta chains drawn from one sample of a study of molecular identifiers for immune sequencing clone quantification. TCRdb re-called the PCR reads with MiXCR, one entry per CDR3 protein. The table shows 300,000 to 350,000 distinct CDR3 sequences, with around 21% occurring only once. The sample consisted of naive CD8+ T cells from blood, with Jurkat cell RNA spiked in. These TCRs come from a human donor in good health. Some libraries in this study had Jurkat cell RNA spiked in. Both conserved end residues are part of each CDR3. The D gene is left open where the match is weak. Clone size is not always given. Where it is, it says once, few, many or a class for expanded clones.

V gene,clone size,D gene,J gene,CDR3 DNA,CDR3 protein
TRBV7-9,NA,NA,TRBJ1-4,TGTGCCAGCCCCCCGGTTGTCACTAATGAAAAACTGTTTTTT,CASPPVVTNEKLFF
TRBV7-9,many,TRBD2,TRBJ2-2,TGTGCCAGCAGCCCCCCTAGCGCGGGAGTCCGGGGCACCGGGGAGCTGTTTTTT,CASSPPSAGVRGTGELFF
TRBV20-1,many,NA,TRBJ1-1,TGCAGTGTAATGGCAGGTACTCACACTGAAGCTTTCTTT,CSVMAGTHTEAFF
TRBV5-4,few,TRBD2,TRBJ2-3,TGTGCCAGCGGCTTTCGGGGGGATAGCACAGATACGCAGTATTTT,CASGFRGDSTDTQYF
TRBV9,many,NA,TRBJ2-1,TGTGCCAGCAGCTATAACACGGATGAGCAGTTCTTC,CASSYNTDEQFF
TRBV6-5,NA,TRBD2,TRBJ2-3,TGTGCCAGCACGGGGGGGGGGGCAGATACGCAGTATTTT,CASTGGGADTQYF
TRBV7-9,NA,NA,TRBJ2-5,TGTGCCAGCTCTAACGGGGGAGAGACCCAGTACTTC,CASSNGGETQYF
TRBV7-9,many,NA,TRBJ2-3,TGTGCCAGCAGCCCGAAGGGAGCGGTTCTGTTACATACGCAGTATTTT,CASSPKGAVLLHTQYF
TRBV27,NA,NA,TRBJ2-3,TGTGCCAGCAGTTCCGGGTCCAATCGGGATACGCAGTATTTT,CASSSGSNRDTQYF
TRBV27,many,NA,TRBJ2-5,TGTGCCAGCAGTTTCCGGGCCCCCTCAGGGCAAGAGACCCAGTACTTC,CASSFRAPSGQETQYF
TRBV20-1,once,TRBD1,TRBJ2-7,TGCAGTGCTGCCCGGACAGGGGGGTACGAGCAGTACTTC,CSAARTGGYEQYF
TRBV25-1,few,NA,TRBJ2-5,TGTGCCAGCAGTGTAGGTTCTGGGACCCAGTACTTC,CASSVGSGTQYF
TRBV12-3/TRBV12-4,many,TRBD1,TRBJ1-1,TGTGCCAGCAGTCCAGAGGGGGCCATGAACACTGAAGCTTTCTTT,CASSPEGAMNTEAFF
TRBV6-1,many,NA,TRBJ2-7,TGTGCCAGCGGGTTATGGGGCTACGAGCAGTACTTC,CASGLWGYEQYF
TRBV30,many,NA,TRBJ2-7,TGTGCCTGGAGCGGGCCGATCGCCGAGCAGTACTTC,CAWSGPIAEQYF
TRBV30,many,NA,TRBJ2-2,TGTGCCTGGAGTGTATGGGGCACCGGGGAGCTGTTTTTT,CAWSVWGTGELFF
TRBV10-1,many,NA,TRBJ2-7,TGCGCCAGCAGTAATTGGGCCGAGGGTAACGAGCAGTACTTC,CASSNWAEGNEQYF
TRBV7-9,NA,TRBD1,TRBJ2-7,TGTGCCAGCAGCCACCGGGACAGGGTGGGCTACGAGCAGTACTTC,CASSHRDRVGYEQYF
TRBV19,NA,NA,TRBJ2-7,TGTGCCGGTAGTATAGAGGGATCCGGGACATATGGTTACTACGAGCAGTACTTC,CAGSIEGSGTYGYYEQYF
TRBV7-2,many,NA,TRBJ2-3,TGTGCCAGCAGCACCGGAGTCGGGGACCCGAGCACAGATACGCAGTATTTT,CASSTGVGDPSTDTQYF
TRBV12-3/TRBV12-4,many,NA,TRBJ2-3,TGTGCCAGCAGTCCCGAGGGGGGCACAGATACGCAGTATTTT,CASSPEGGTDTQYF
TRBV19,NA,NA,TRBJ2-2,TGTGCCAGTAGTCCTTTCGGGGTCACCGGGGAGCTGTTTTTT,CASSPFGVTGELFF
TRBV30,few,NA,TRBJ2-1,TGTGCCTGGAGTTACGAGGGGGGATGGGATGAGCAGTTCTTC,CAWSYEGGWDEQFF
TRBV12-3/TRBV12-4,many,NA,TRBJ2-5,TGTGCCAGCAGTTCAATGCCAGGCAAAGAGACCCAGTACTTC,CASSSMPGKETQYF
TRBV2,many,NA,TRBJ1-5,TGTGCCAGCGGAGTTCCAGCTCAGCCCCAGCATTTT,CASGVPAQPQHF
TRBV2,many,NA,TRBJ1-5,TGTGCCAGCAGTGAAGATCGGGCTCAGCCCCAGCATTTT,CASSEDRAQPQHF
TRBV11-2,NA,NA,TRBJ2-1,TGTGCCAGCAGCTTAGATTGGGACTGGTACAATGAGCAGTTCTTC,CASSLDWDWYNEQFF
TRBV9,many,NA,TRBJ2-3,TGTGCCAGCAGCGAGGAAAACCGACCAACTCCGTTCACAGATACGCAGTATTTT,CASSEENRPTPFTDTQYF
TRBV6-2/TRBV6-3,few,TRBD1,TRBJ2-7,TGTGCCAGCTCTGACAGGGGGGCTTTTGCAGAAAACTACGAGCAGTACTTC,CASSDRGAFAENYEQYF
TRBV7-2,NA,TRBD2,TRBJ2-3,TGTGCCAGCGGGACTAGCGGGAATTTGACAGATACGCGGTATTTT,CASGTSGNLTDTRYF
TRBV27,many,TRBD1,TRBJ2-7,TGTGCCAGCAGATCGACAGGGTCACCTAGCGAGCAGTACTTC,CASRSTGSPSEQYF
TRBV27,many,NA,TRBJ2-7,TGTGCCAGCAGTTTATCCCCCGCCTCCGAGCAGTACTTC,CASSLSPASEQYF
TRBV20-1,few,NA,TRBJ1-4,TGCAGTGCTAGGGGATTGGCGTCGGAAAAACTGTTTTTT,CSARGLASEKLFF
TRBV12-3/TRBV12-4,many,NA,TRBJ2-7,TGTGCCAGCAGTCCAACGCCGGGACCCTACGAGCAGTACTTC,CASSPTPGPYEQYF
TRBV29-1,many,TRBD2,TRBJ2-5,TGCAGCGTGAGACTAGCGGGAGAAGAGACCCAGTACTTC,CSVRLAGEETQYF
TRBV5-1,many,TRBD1,TRBJ1-2,TGCGCCAGCAGCCCAGGGACAGGTTATGGCTACACCTTC,CASSPGTGYGYTF
TRBV2,many,NA,TRBJ1-4,TGTGCCAGCAGTGAACACGGCGGGCTGGACGAAAAACTGTTTTTT,CASSEHGGLDEKLFF
TRBV6-2/TRBV6-3,NA,TRBD1,TRBJ2-5,TGTGCCAGCAGGGTATGGACAGGGTCACAAGAGACCCAGTACTTC,CASRVWTGSQETQYF
TRBV27,many,NA,TRBJ2-2,TGTGCCAGCAGCGCAACGGGCCCGAGGACCGGGGAGCTGTTTTTT,CASSATGPRTGELFF
TRBV6-2/TRBV6-3,few,TRBD1,TRBJ2-2,TGTGCCAGCAGTTACTCGCTGGACAGGGGCAACACCGGGGAGCTGTTTTTT,CASSYSLDRGNTGELFF
TRBV5-5,many,NA,TRBJ2-2,TGTGCCAGCAGCTCAGATTTCCGGGAGCTGTTTTTT,CASSSDFRELFF
TRBV20-1,many,TRBD1,TRBJ2-1,TGCAGTGCAACCGACAGGGACCGACCGAACAATGAGCAGTTCTTC,CSATDRDRPNNEQFF
TRBV5-1,many,NA,TRBJ1-2,TGCGCCAGCAGCCCTGAGACCCTCCCTCCTTATGGCTACACCTTC,CASSPETLPPYGYTF
TRBV24-1,NA,NA,TRBJ2-2,TGTGCCACCAGTGATTTCGAGGTCGGGGAGCTGTTTTTT,CATSDFEVGELFF
TRBV7-8,many,NA,TRBJ2-1,TGTGCCAGCAGCTTAGCCCATCCCCGGGACACTGACAATGAGCAGTTCTTC,CASSLAHPRDTDNEQFF
TRBV7-2,many,NA,TRBJ2-7,TGTGCCAGCAGGACTACCCCCTACGAGCAGTACTTC,CASRTTPYEQYF
TRBV27,many,NA,TRBJ2-1,TGTGCCAGCAGTTTACAAGGGACCAATGAGCAGTTCTTC,CASSLQGTNEQFF
TRBV24-1,many,TRBD2,TRBJ2-3,TGTGCCACCAGTGAGGGCCTAGCGGGGGAAGATACGCAGTATTTT,CATSEGLAGEDTQYF
TRBV20-1,many,NA,TRBJ2-7,TGCAGTGCTAGAGAAGAAGGGAGCGGCCCATACGAGCAGTACTTC,CSAREEGSGPYEQYF
TRBV28,many,NA,TRBJ2-3,TGTGCCAGCAGTTTACCCCGGGACTGGAGCACAGATACGCAGTATTTT,CASSLPRDWSTDTQYF
TRBV7-9,many,NA,TRBJ2-1,TGTGCCAGCAGCTCCCAAGCGGGCCAAAGAGACAATGAGCAGTTCTTC,CASSSQAGQRDNEQFF
TRBV5-6,many,NA,TRBJ2-3,TGTGCCAGCAGCTTGAGGTCTAGCGAAAACACAGATACGCAGTATTTT,CASSLRSSENTDTQYF
TRBV29-1,NA,NA,TRBJ2-1,TGCAGCGCCACCTCCCGGGAGACAGGGCAGTTCTTC,CSATSRETGQFF
TRBV30,many,NA,TRBJ1-1,TGTGCCTGGAGTACAGGACGGGTGGGCACTGAAGCTTTCTTT,CAWSTGRVGTEAFF
TRBV5-4,many,NA,TRBJ1-1,TGTGCCAGCCCAGGGTTTCGGGCTGGCACTGAAGCTTTCTTT,CASPGFRAGTEAFF
TRBV7-6,many,TRBD1,TRBJ2-7,TGTGCCAGCAGCCACGGGACAGGTGACTACGAGCAGTACTTC,CASSHGTGDYEQYF
TRBV6-2/TRBV6-3,NA,NA,TRBJ2-7,TGTGCCAGCAGTTACTCGTCAGGGCACTACGAGCAGTACTTC,CASSYSSGHYEQYF
TRBV20-1,many,NA,TRBJ1-4,TGCAGTGCTCTAGGGCTGGTTGAAAAACTGTTTTTT,CSALGLVEKLFF